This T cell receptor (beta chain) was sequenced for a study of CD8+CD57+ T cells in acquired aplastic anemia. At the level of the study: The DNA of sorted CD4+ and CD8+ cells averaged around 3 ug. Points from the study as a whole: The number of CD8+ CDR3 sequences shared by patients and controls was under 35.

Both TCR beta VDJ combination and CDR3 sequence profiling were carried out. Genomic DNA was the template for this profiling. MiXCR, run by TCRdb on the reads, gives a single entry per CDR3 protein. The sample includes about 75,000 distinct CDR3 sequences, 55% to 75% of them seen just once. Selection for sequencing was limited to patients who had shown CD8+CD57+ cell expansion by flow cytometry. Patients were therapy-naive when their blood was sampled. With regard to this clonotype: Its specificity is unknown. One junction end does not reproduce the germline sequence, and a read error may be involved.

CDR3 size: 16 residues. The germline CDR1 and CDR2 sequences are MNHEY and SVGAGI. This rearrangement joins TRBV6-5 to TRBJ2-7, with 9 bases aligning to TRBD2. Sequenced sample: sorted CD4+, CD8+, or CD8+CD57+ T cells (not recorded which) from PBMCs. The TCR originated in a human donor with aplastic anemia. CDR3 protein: CASSYNSGRRAYEQYF. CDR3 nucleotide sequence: TGCGCCAGCAGTTACAACAGCGGGAGGAGGGCCTACGAGCAGTACTTC.